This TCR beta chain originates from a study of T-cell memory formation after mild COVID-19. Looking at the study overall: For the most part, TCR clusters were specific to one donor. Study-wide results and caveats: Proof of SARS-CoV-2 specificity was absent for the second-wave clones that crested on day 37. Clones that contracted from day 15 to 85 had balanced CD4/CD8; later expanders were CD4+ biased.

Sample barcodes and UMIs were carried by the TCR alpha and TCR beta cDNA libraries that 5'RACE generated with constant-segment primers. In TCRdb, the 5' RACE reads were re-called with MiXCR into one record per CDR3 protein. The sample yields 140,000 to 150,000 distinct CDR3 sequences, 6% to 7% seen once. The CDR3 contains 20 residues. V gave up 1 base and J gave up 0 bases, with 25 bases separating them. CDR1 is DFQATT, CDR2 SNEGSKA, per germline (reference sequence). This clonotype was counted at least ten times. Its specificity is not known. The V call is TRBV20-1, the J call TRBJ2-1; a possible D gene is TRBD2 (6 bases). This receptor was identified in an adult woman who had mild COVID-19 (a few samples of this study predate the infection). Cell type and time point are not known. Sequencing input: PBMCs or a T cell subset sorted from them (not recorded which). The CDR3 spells CSARVLGLSGGTRSYNEQFF. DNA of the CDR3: TGCAGTGCTAGAGTTCTTGGGCTGTCCGGGGGAACGCGCTCCTACAATGAGCAGTTCTTC.